These 9 T cell receptor beta chains were sequenced from one sample in a study of metastatic and nonmetastatic thyroid tumors. TCRdb reanalyzed the PCR reads with MiXCR. The sample shows 30,000 to 45,000 clones, approximately 19% of them seen only once. Each patient came to thyroid surgery without any prior treatment (of any kind). Sequenced: blood. Receptors were obtained from a female donor with papillary thyroid cancer or a benign thyroid nodule (not recorded which). Some clones in this sample may be carry-over from other donors' samples.

The chain has TRBV20-1 and TRBJ2-3; the D gene could be TRBD1 or TRBD2 (5 bases each). The CDR3 loop spans 14 amino acids. V shed 3 bases and J shed 3 bases, with 13 bases lying between them. In germline, CDR1 is DFQATT, CDR2 SNEGSKA (reference sequence). The CDR3 nucleotides are TGCAGTGCTAGTGGGGGTATGTCGACAGATACGCAGTATTTT. This gives the protein CSASGGMSTDTQYF.

This clone was found many times. This chain joins TRBV12-3 or TRBV12-4 and TRBJ2-5; D is ambiguous. Trimming left V 4 bases short and J 1 base short, with 10 bases between. The CDR3 runs to 14 residues. DNA of the CDR3: TGTGCCAGCAGTTCCCGATACATCCAAGAGACCCAGTACTTC. Residues: CASSSRYIQETQYF.

The chain carries TRBV3-1 and TRBJ1-3, with 9 bases matching TRBD1. The CDR3 spans 15 residues. Germline loops: CDR1 LGHDT, CDR2 YNNKEL (reference sequence). V lost 1 base and J lost 2; bases outside the gene matches: 0. The CDR3 here is CASSQGQGAGNTIYF. In nucleotides, the CDR3 is TGTGCCAGCAGCCAAGGACAGGGGGCTGGAAACACCATATATTTT.

In its sample, this clone ranks as large (0.1 to 1%). The chain couples TRBV12-3 or TRBV12-4 to TRBJ2-1; 8 bases align to TRBD1. V trimming: 4 bases; J trimming: 5 bases; junction bases outside the gene matches: 4. This CDR3 has 14 residues. Here the CDR3 reads CASSSKTGDNEQFF. Here the CDR3 DNA reads TGTGCCAGCAGTTCGAAGACAGGGGACAATGAGCAGTTCTTC.

This clone was recorded at least ten times. The J gene is TRBJ1-2, the V gene TRBV5-1; 7 bases fit TRBD1. Looked up from germline, CDR1 is SGHRS and CDR2 is YFSETQ. This CDR3 spans 14 amino acids. V shed 4 bases, J shed 5 bases, and the junction held 8 bases outside the gene matches. The CDR3 region is CASSITGTDYGYTF. The DNA of the CDR3 is TGCGCCAGCAGCATTACCGGGACAGATTATGGCTACACCTTC.

This clone was seen many times. The chain employs TRBV20-1 and TRBJ1-1; D gene uncertain. Trimming cost V 3 bases and J 4 bases, with 12 bases left between them. In germline, CDR1 is DFQATT, CDR2 SNEGSKA (reference sequence). This CDR3 has 13 amino acids. CDR3 sequence: CSARGPRVTEAFF. The CDR3 nucleotides are TGCAGTGCTAGGGGTCCCCGCGTCACTGAAGCTTTCTTT.

Many counts were recorded for this clone. Other DNA sequences in the sample encode the same CDR3. The V call is TRBV28, the J call TRBJ1-2; 7 bases are a match to TRBD1. This CDR3 contains 15 residues. V trimming: 5 bases; J trimming: 0 bases; junction bases outside the gene matches: 6. From germline, CDR1 is MDHEN and CDR2 SYDVKM. The DNA for the CDR3 is TGTGCCAGCAGTCAAGGGACAGCCGCTAACTATGGCTACACCTTC. Residues: CASSQGTAANYGYTF.

The rearrangement uses TRBV20-1 and TRBJ2-3; TRBD2 might be the D (5 bases). Germline assignment: CDR1 DFQATT and CDR2 SNEGSKA (reference sequence). Deletions cut 4 bases from V and 2 bases from J, with 19 bases between. The CDR3 is 16 residues long. CDR3 bases: TGCAGTGCTAAAGGGTTGCCAGCGGAATTCACAGATACGCAGTATTTT. As protein: CSAKGLPAEFTDTQYF.

This clone was counted a few times. The DNA for the CDR3 is TGTGCCATCATTTCCCCTGGATCCGTTGAAAAACTGTTTTTT. Translation gives CAIISPGSVEKLFF. V and J are TRBV27 and TRBJ1-4; D is ambiguous. CDR3 length: 14 residues. CDR1 MNHEY and CDR2 SMNVEV come from the germline V gene (reference sequence). Trimming cost V 10 bases and J 7 bases, with 19 bases left between them.